These 10 T cell receptor beta chains share one sample of origin, sequenced in a study of blood T cell repertoires in COVID-19. Generated by immunoSEQ multiplex PCR, the TCRdb table keeps only in-frame clones and is missing some. The sample consists of 50,000 to 70,000 clones, roughly 88% of them appearing once. Sequences were obtained from peripheral blood. These receptors all come from a man in his 60s with acute or convalescent COVID-19.

This clone was found once. V gene TRBV27 combines with J gene TRBJ1-1; D may be TRBD1 (5 bases). Trimming pared 8 bases from V and 3 bases from J, leaving 16 bases between. This CDR3 has 14 amino acids. Per the germline V gene, CDR1 is MNHEY and CDR2 is SMNVEV (reference sequence). The CDR3 loop reads CASRRGRRDTEAFF. The DNA of the CDR3 is TGTGCCAGCCGGAGGGGCAGAAGGGACACTGAAGCTTTCTTT.

V is TRBV6-6 and J is TRBJ1-4; 7 bases are shared with TRBD1. The CDR3 extends over 14 amino acids. The ends lost 6 bases at V and 7 bases at J; junction bases unmatched: 8. CDR1 and CDR2 (germline): MNHNY, SVGAGI (reference sequence). Here the CDR3 reads CASRPRQGSEKLFF. CDR3 nucleotides: TGTGCCAGCAGACCCCGACAGGGTAGTGAAAAACTGTTTTTT.

This chain uses TRBV4-1 with TRBJ1-2, with D hard to call. Deletions cut 2 bases from V and 4 bases from J, with 11 bases between. CDR1 MGHRA and CDR2 YSYEKL come from the germline V gene. The CDR3 runs to 14 residues. CDR3 DNA sequence: TGCGCCAGCAGCCAACTCCCGCCGGTCTATGGCTACACCTTC. This translates into CASSQLPPVYGYTF.

This clone is classed as large. CDR3 loop: CASFSSSYEQYF. DNA of the CDR3: TGTGCCAGCTTTTCGAGCTCCTACGAGCAGTACTTC. The chain links TRBV27 to TRBJ2-7, with D unresolved. The V and J ends lost 8 bases and 0 bases respectively, with 8 bases between them. The CDR3 length is 12 residues. Germline CDR1 is MNHEY and CDR2 is SMNVEV (reference sequence).

This clone was detected once. The chain couples TRBV18 to TRBJ1-4; 7 nucleotides align to TRBD1. Germline V gene sequence: CDR1 KGHSH, CDR2 LQKENI. The CDR3 sequence is 14 residues long. V was clipped by 0 bases and J by 8 bases; unmatched bases: 3. The CDR3 region has the DNA TGTGCCAGCTCACCACCAGGGGGCCTCGAAAAACTGTTTTTT. Its translation is CASSPPGGLEKLFF.

The chain carries TRBV6-5 and TRBJ1-2; the D gene is possibly TRBD1 (6 bases). The CDR3 loop spans 13 amino acids. Trimming stripped 6 bases from V and 4 bases from J, with 12 bases between. Germline-derived CDR1 and CDR2 are MNHEY and SVGAGI. DNA of the CDR3: TGTGCCAGCAGAGAGGGACATTCCTATGGCTACACCTTC. This encodes CASREGHSYGYTF.

The chain employs TRBV9 and TRBJ2-3, with TRBD2 matching over 13 bases. The CDR3 is made up of 14 amino acids. J was trimmed by 9 bases and V by 7 bases; bases with no gene match: 8. Germline V gene data show CDR1 as SGDLS and CDR2 as YYNGEE. CDR3 in DNA: TGTGCCAGCGCATTCGGGACTAGCGGGACAACGCAGTATTTT. Protein product: CASAFGTSGTTQYF.

The chain uses TRBV5-1 and TRBJ1-4; 7 positions match TRBD1. Germline values: CDR1 SGHRS, CDR2 YFSETQ. There are 14 residues in the CDR3. Trimming at V came to 3 bases and at J to 7 bases, leaving 6 bases not matched to a gene. This CDR3 is CASSYQGVAEKLFF. DNA for the CDR3: TGCGCCAGCAGCTACCAGGGGGTCGCTGAAAAACTGTTTTTT.

This clone has only one observation. The chain joins TRBV29-1 to TRBJ2-5, with TRBD1 as a possible D gene (7 bases). From germline, CDR1 is SQVTM and CDR2 ANQGSEA. Trimming stripped 6 bases from V and 5 bases from J, with 22 bases between. CDR3 size: 15 residues. CDR3: CSVEGGDRVRETQYF. The CDR3, as DNA: TGCAGCGTGGAGGGTGGTGACAGGGTGAGGGAGACCCAGTACTTC.

The chain recombines TRBV28 with TRBJ1-2; D remains unclear. The germline V and J ends were trimmed by 5 bases and 6 bases, with 19 bases remaining between them. The V gene's germline CDR1 is MDHEN and CDR2 SYDVKM. The CDR3 is 15 residues long. The CDR3 nucleotides read TGTGCCAGCAGTCCTCCCCGACTGGAGGTAGATGGCTACACCTTC. It codes for CASSPPRLEVDGYTF.